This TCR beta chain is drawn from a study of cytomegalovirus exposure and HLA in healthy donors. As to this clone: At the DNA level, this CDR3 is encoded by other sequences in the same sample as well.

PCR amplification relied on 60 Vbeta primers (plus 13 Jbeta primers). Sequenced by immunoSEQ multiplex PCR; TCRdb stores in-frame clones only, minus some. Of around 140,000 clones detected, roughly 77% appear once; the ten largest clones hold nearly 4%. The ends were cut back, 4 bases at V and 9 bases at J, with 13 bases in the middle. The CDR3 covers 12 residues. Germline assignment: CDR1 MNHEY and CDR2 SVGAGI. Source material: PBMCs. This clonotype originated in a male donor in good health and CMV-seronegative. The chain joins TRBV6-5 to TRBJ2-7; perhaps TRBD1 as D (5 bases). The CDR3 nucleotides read TGTGCCAGCAGTTCAATCGGGCAGGGGCAGTACTTC. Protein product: CASSSIGQGQYF.